Sequencing of this T cell receptor (beta chain) was carried out in a study of identical twins (dated by TCRdb to 2016 to 2018). The study in broad terms: To test whether fetal clonotypes persist, the study used deep sequencing on TCR alpha and beta repertoires from monozygotic twins, unrelated adults of various ages, and cord blood. Replicate twin experiments were performed at different times using different library preparation protocols to rule out contamination. Results the study describes overall, beyond this receptor: Invariant T cells such as MAIT and iNKT could partly confound zero-insertion analyses, although diverse VJ usage argued against such confounding for most clonotypes. The excess sharing between twins in beta out-of-frame sequences was weaker because fewer shared sequences reduced the signal-to-noise ratio. Out-of-frame TCR alpha sequences shared between twins showed an excess of low generation-probability sequences compared with coincidental sharing between unrelated individuals. Conclusions relied on cross-sectional statistical analysis, since the same donors could not be followed over many years. In monozygotic twins, recombination models systematically underestimated out-of-frame TCR alpha sharing, but the models matched the sharing seen between unrelated individuals. Fewer insertions were carried by abundant cord blood beta clonotypes, a similar but weaker trend appeared in young adult naive repertoires, and no such trend appeared in memory repertoires.

This clonotype came up a few times. Which antigen it targets is not known. Per-base quality was not reported, and no clone a single base away is much larger than it. Every donor in the study was a healthy Caucasian. Three pairs of female monozygotic twins, all aged about 18 to 29 years, made up the twin cohort. Positive isolation kits from Invitrogen were used to isolate the CD4+ and CD8+ T cell populations. The library was obtained by 5' RACE. Instrument used: Illumina HiSeq 2000. Template switching added a universal primer binding site, and the final cDNA carried a unique molecular identifier that allowed TCR cDNA molecules to be counted accurately. Specific primers in the conserved constant-segment region were used to synthesize first-strand cDNA for TCR alpha and beta chains. To control for contamination, every cDNA library carried two barcodes: a SMART-Mk sample barcode plus Illumina barcodes. TruSeq adapter sequences and Illumina sample barcodes were added in two successive PCR steps. The Illumina HiSeq platform was used with custom primers to sequence TCR alpha and beta cDNA libraries. Under the source paper's analysis protocol: Unique molecular identifiers were extracted from raw reads with MiGEC, and CDR3 positions were determined with MiXCR. For each individual, recombination models were inferred using an EM algorithm with the repgenHMM and IGoR tools. The analysis of shared clonotypes was done with the tcR package in R, with sharing normalized by the product of cloneset sizes. To study raw recombination without the effects of thymic and clonal selection, out-of-frame nonproductive sequences were analyzed. TCRdb reran the public reads through fastp at Q25 and MiXCR, keeping productive beta chains. Under each unique CDR3 protein, matching rows form one entry showing the most common genes and DNA. These V and J calls rely on TCRdb rather than the paper's analysis. This sample lists about 530,000 distinct CDR3 sequences; approximately 20% were detected once. The biggest ten clones account for approximately 0.52% of the sample.

The sample was also reused in another study, on yellow fever vaccine responses in identical twins. The second publication reports: According to the authors, in identical twins the way T cells responded to vaccination appeared partly convergent and partly personalized. Focusing on identical twins, the study followed the T cell clones that responded to the vaccine, and did so with precision.

The sample was CD4+ T cells sorted from blood. The sequence was collected from a woman aged 18-29 years in good health.

The CDR3 protein is CSAKGGPVLETQYF. The DNA sequence is TGCAGTGCAAAAGGGGGGCCCGTACTTGAGACCCAGTACTTC. The chain couples TRBV20-1 to TRBJ2-5; the D gene is perhaps TRBD1 or TRBD2, as each covers 6 bases. The CDR3, cysteine through phenylalanine, is 14 amino acids long. The retained sequence is limited to the CDR3, 42 bases, with the frame set at the first base. Trimming takes 6 bases from V and 5 bases from J, and the germline ends sit 19 bases apart. Based on the germline V gene (reference sequence), the CDR1 and CDR2 sequences are DFQATT and SNEGSKA.